Listed below are T cell receptor beta chains from one sample, sequenced in a study of blood T cell repertoires in COVID-19. The assay was immunoSEQ multiplex PCR, and TCRdb's table has in-frame clones only and misses some. The sample comprises about 400,000 clones, 75% to 90% of which are singletons, and 4.3% rests with the top ten. The sequenced sample consisted of peripheral blood. The receptors shown here come from a woman in her twenties or thirties with acute or convalescent COVID-19. Each CDR3 is given with its conserved first and last residue. Each record gives: CDR3 protein, CDR3 DNA, V gene, J gene, clone size, D gene. A D gene is named only where the DNA matches it firmly. For some rows the clone size is stated as once, few or many, or as a class when expanded; others skip it.

CASSQVGPAGVETQYF	TGTGCCAGCAGCCAAGTCGGTCCAGCGGGGGTAGAGACCCAGTACTTC	TRBV3-1/TRBV3-2	TRBJ2-5	NA	TRBD2
CASSSGGGANVLTF	TGCGCCAGCAGCTCGGGGGGTGGGGCCAACGTCCTGACTTTC	TRBV4-1	TRBJ2-6	NA	TRBD2
CASSFRAYTSGTYNEQFF	TGTGCCAGCAGTTTCCGGGCGTACACTAGCGGTACATACAATGAGCAGTTCTTC	TRBV27	TRBJ2-1	few	TRBD2
CATSGGTGELFF	TGTGCCACCTCGGGGGGGACCGGGGAGCTGTTTTTT	TRBV4-2	TRBJ2-2	NA	TRBD2
CASSEGVGTEAFF	TGTGCCAGCAGTGAAGGGGTTGGCACTGAAGCTTTCTTT	TRBV12-3/TRBV12-4	TRBJ1-1	few	NA
CASSFTPPGQPQHF	TGTGCCAGCAGTTTTACCCCCCCGGGACAGCCCCAGCATTTT	TRBV28	TRBJ1-5	NA	NA
CASREQGGTGELFF	TGTGCCAGCAGAGAACAGGGTGGAACCGGGGAGCTGTTTTTT	TRBV2	TRBJ2-2	NA	NA
CASSPSGDYNEQFF	TGTGCCAGCAGCCCTTCGGGGGACTACAATGAGCAGTTCTTC	TRBV9	TRBJ2-1	NA	NA
CASSRTSGGVETQYF	TGTGCCAGCAGTAGGACTAGCGGGGGAGTAGAGACCCAGTACTTC	TRBV6-5	TRBJ2-5	NA	TRBD2
CASSVDTRNTIYF	TGTGCCAGCAGCGTAGATACACGAAACACCATATATTTT	TRBV9	TRBJ1-3	NA	NA
CASSDRGSYEQYF	TGTGCCAGCAGCGACAGGGGTTCCTACGAGCAGTACTTC	TRBV28	TRBJ2-7	once	TRBD1
CASSQGFISRPLYEQYF	TGCGCCAGCAGCCAAGGCTTCATATCTAGGCCTCTCTACGAGCAGTACTTC	TRBV4-1	TRBJ2-7	NA	NA
CASSPIRNEKLFF	TGTGCCAGCTCACCAATCCGGAATGAAAAACTGTTTTTT	TRBV18	TRBJ1-4	few	NA
CASSFGDKQFYEQFF	TGTGCCAGCAGCTTTGGGGACAAACAGTTCTATGAGCAGTTCTTC	TRBV12-1	TRBJ2-1	NA	NA
CASSLQGGETQYF	TGTGCCAGCAGCTTACAGGGGGGGGAGACCCAGTACTTC	TRBV5-4	TRBJ2-5	NA	NA
CATQPTSTDTQYF	TGTGCCACCCAACCTACTAGCACAGATACGCAGTATTTT	TRBV15	TRBJ2-3	NA	NA
CASSFLPPGGITDTQYF	TGTGCCAGCAGTTTTCTCCCCCCGGGGGGGATTACAGATACGCAGTATTTT	TRBV28	TRBJ2-3	NA	TRBD2
CASSTLDRVEQYF	TGTGCCAGTAGTACCCTGGACAGGGTCGAGCAGTACTTC	TRBV19	TRBJ2-7	NA	TRBD1
CASSGPNEQFF	TGTGCCAGCAGCGGCCCGAATGAGCAGTTCTTC	TRBV11-2	TRBJ2-1	NA	NA
CASSRDGTDGYTF	TGTGCCAGCAGCCGGGATGGGACAGATGGCTACACCTTC	TRBV5-5	TRBJ1-2	NA	TRBD1
CASRLRGVGQETQYF	TGTGCCAGCAGACTTCGGGGGGTCGGCCAAGAGACCCAGTACTTC	TRBV27	TRBJ2-5	NA	TRBD2
CASSADRSEQYF	TGTGCCAGCAGCGCGGACAGATCCGAGCAGTACTTC	TRBV7-9	TRBJ2-7	few	NA
CASGQGNTGELFF	TGTGCCAGTGGACAGGGTAACACCGGGGAGCTGTTTTTT	TRBV12-3/TRBV12-4	TRBJ2-2	NA	TRBD1
CASSQDQGNTEAFF	TGTGCCAGCAGCCAAGACCAGGGTAACACTGAAGCTTTCTTT	TRBV4-2	TRBJ1-1	NA	NA
CASSEEGVRTGNGNTIYF	TGTGCCAGCAGTGAAGAAGGGGTGAGGACAGGGAACGGAAACACCATATATTTT	TRBV6-1	TRBJ1-3	NA	TRBD1
CASSAGLGVVETQYF	TGTGCCAGTAGTGCGGGATTGGGGGTAGTGGAGACCCAGTACTTC	TRBV19	TRBJ2-5	NA	NA
CASSVVGGIGTDTQYF	TGTGCCAGCAGCGTAGTAGGCGGGATAGGCACAGATACGCAGTATTTT	TRBV9	TRBJ2-3	NA	NA
CASSEVANEKLFF	TGTGCCAGCAGCGAGGTAGCTAATGAAAAACTGTTTTTT	TRBV6-4	TRBJ1-4	NA	NA
CASSVWSGGDTDTQYF	TGCGCCAGCAGCGTCTGGAGCGGGGGGGACACAGATACGCAGTATTTT	TRBV5-1	TRBJ2-3	NA	TRBD2
CASSEVPGLAGADTQYF	TGTGCCAGCAGTGAAGTCCCGGGACTAGCGGGGGCAGATACGCAGTATTTT	TRBV6-4	TRBJ2-3	NA	TRBD2
CASSLDRGRETQYF	TGTGCCAGCAGCTTAGATCGGGGAAGAGAGACCCAGTACTTC	TRBV7-9	TRBJ2-5	once	NA
CASSYQGRVTGELFF	TGTGCCAGCAGCTATCAGGGGAGGGTCACCGGGGAGCTGTTTTTT	TRBV5-4	TRBJ2-2	NA	NA
CASSSGRTEQFF	TGTGCCAGCAGCTCTGGGAGGACTGAGCAGTTCTTC	TRBV5-6	TRBJ2-1	NA	NA
CSADRGDRELFF	TGCAGCGCGGACAGGGGTGACCGGGAGCTGTTTTTT	TRBV29-1	TRBJ2-2	NA	TRBD1
CASSFHHTALALDEQFF	TGTGCCAGCAGCTTCCACCACACGGCGCTAGCGTTGGATGAGCAGTTCTTC	TRBV7-6	TRBJ2-1	NA	NA
CASSLSQTGNPSEQYF	TGTGCCAGCAGCCTAAGTCAGACAGGGAATCCGAGCGAGCAGTACTTC	TRBV4-2	TRBJ2-7	NA	TRBD1
CASSLDLDRAQAFF	TGTGCCAGCAGCTTGGATCTGGACAGGGCACAAGCTTTCTTT	TRBV5-4	TRBJ1-1	NA	TRBD1
CASSGLGGPQHF	TGTGCCAGCAGCGGATTAGGAGGGCCCCAGCATTTT	TRBV5-4	TRBJ1-5	NA	NA
CASKSGQGNQPQHF	TGTGCCAGCAAATCAGGACAGGGTAATCAGCCCCAGCATTTT	TRBV2	TRBJ1-5	NA	TRBD1
CASSKVSGAQYTGELFF	TGTGCCAGTAGTAAGGTTAGCGGGGCCCAATACACCGGGGAGCTGTTTTTT	TRBV19	TRBJ2-2	few	TRBD2
CASSQNSGRRSEQFF	TGCGCCAGCAGCCAAAACTCTGGGCGCCGCAGTGAGCAGTTCTTC	TRBV4-1	TRBJ2-1	NA	NA
CASSLDLYEQYF	TGTGCCAGCAGCTTAGATCTCTACGAGCAGTACTTC	TRBV11-2	TRBJ2-7	NA	NA
CASSVIADPYYNEQFF	TGTGCCAGCAGTGTTATAGCAGATCCCTACTACAATGAGCAGTTCTTC	TRBV27	TRBJ2-1	NA	NA
CASSILAGASYEQYF	TGTGCCAGCAGTATACTAGCGGGGGCCTCCTACGAGCAGTACTTC	TRBV2	TRBJ2-7	NA	TRBD2
CASSEATSGGPGDTQYF	TGCGCCAGCAGTGAGGCGACTAGCGGGGGGCCTGGAGATACGCAGTATTTT	TRBV10-1	TRBJ2-3	NA	TRBD2
CAWSVGVNDPYNEQFF	TGTGCCTGGAGTGTGGGCGTCAATGACCCCTACAATGAGCAGTTCTTC	TRBV30	TRBJ2-1	NA	NA
CASRGLADEQFF	TGCGCCAGCAGGGGACTAGCGGATGAGCAGTTCTTC	TRBV10-2	TRBJ2-1	NA	TRBD2
CASSLLLAGGDTQYF	TGTGCCAGCAGCTTATTGCTAGCGGGGGGAGATACGCAGTATTTT	TRBV11-2	TRBJ2-3	NA	TRBD2
CATSDLLNTEAFF	TGTGCCACCAGTGATCTCCTGAACACTGAAGCTTTCTTT	TRBV24-1	TRBJ1-1	NA	NA
CASSPRNEQFF	TGTGCCAGCAGCCCCCGTAATGAGCAGTTCTTC	TRBV11-2	TRBJ2-1	NA	NA
CASSNLRGVSGNTIYF	TGTGCCAGCAGTAATTTGCGCGGGGTCTCTGGAAACACCATATATTTT	TRBV28	TRBJ1-3	NA	NA
CASSSRGGSGADTQYF	TGTGCCAGCAGCTCCCGAGGGGGCTCGGGGGCAGATACGCAGTATTTT	TRBV7-6	TRBJ2-3	NA	NA
CASSSARGRGTEAFF	TGTGCCAGCAGTTCAGCGAGGGGGCGCGGAACTGAAGCTTTCTTT	TRBV6-5	TRBJ1-1	NA	TRBD1
CATSDSGNQPQHF	TGTGCCACCAGTGATTCTGGCAATCAGCCCCAGCATTTT	TRBV24-1	TRBJ1-5	NA	NA